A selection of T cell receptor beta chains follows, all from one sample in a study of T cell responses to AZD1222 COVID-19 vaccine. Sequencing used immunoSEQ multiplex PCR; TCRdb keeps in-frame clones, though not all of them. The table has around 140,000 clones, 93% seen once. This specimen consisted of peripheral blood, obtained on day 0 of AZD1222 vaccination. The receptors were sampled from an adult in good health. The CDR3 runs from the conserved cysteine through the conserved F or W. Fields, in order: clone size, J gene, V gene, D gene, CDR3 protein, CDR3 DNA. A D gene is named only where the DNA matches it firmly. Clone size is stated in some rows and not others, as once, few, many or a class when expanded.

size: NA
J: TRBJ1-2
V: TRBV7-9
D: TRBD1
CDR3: CASSLEAGGGYGYTF
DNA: TGTGCCAGCAGCTTAGAAGCAGGGGGCGGCTATGGCTACACCTTC

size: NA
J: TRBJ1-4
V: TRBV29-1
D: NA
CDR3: CSVGDSNEKLFF
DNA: TGCAGCGTTGGAGACAGTAATGAAAAACTGTTTTTT

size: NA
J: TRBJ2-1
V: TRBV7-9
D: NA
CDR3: CASSLSPTVAFEQFF
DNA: TGTGCCAGCAGCTTATCCCCAACGGTGGCCTTTGAGCAGTTCTTC

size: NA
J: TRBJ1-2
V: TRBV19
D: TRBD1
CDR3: CASTYDPGGLYGYTF
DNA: TGTGCCAGTACGTACGATCCAGGGGGCCTCTATGGCTACACCTTC

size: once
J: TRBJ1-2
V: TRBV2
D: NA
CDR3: CASIRDYGYTF
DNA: TGTGCCAGCATTCGGGACTATGGCTACACCTTC

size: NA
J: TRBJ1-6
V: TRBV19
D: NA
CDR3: CASSIRTFRNSPLHF
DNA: TGTGCCAGTAGTATAAGGACATTCCGTAATTCACCCCTCCACTTT

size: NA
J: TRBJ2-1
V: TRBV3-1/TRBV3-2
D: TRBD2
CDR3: CASSQLTSDNEQFF
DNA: TGTGCCAGCAGCCAACTTACTAGCGACAATGAGCAGTTCTTC

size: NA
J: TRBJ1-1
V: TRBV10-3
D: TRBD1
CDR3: CAISATGMNTEAFF
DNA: TGTGCCATCAGCGCGACAGGGATGAACACTGAAGCTTTCTTT

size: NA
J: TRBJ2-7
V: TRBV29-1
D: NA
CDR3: CSVEEDTESYEQYF
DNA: TGCAGCGTTGAAGAGGATACAGAGTCCTACGAGCAGTACTTC

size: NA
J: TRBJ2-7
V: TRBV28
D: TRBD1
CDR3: CASSRPAGGSSYEQYF
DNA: TGTGCCAGCAGTCGACCCGCAGGGGGCAGCTCCTACGAGCAGTACTTC

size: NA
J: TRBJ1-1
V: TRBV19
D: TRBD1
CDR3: CASRLSGTGSVEAFF
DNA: TGTGCCAGTCGACTCTCCGGGACAGGGTCTGTTGAAGCTTTCTTT

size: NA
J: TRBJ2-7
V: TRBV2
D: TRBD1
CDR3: CASSEALGTGGWQQYF
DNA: TGTGCCAGCAGTGAAGCGCTTGGGACAGGGGGTTGGCAGCAGTACTTC

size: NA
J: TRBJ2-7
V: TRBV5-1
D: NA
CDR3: CASSLVSGTYEQYF
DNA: TGCGCCAGCAGCTTGGTGTCCGGCACCTACGAGCAGTACTTC

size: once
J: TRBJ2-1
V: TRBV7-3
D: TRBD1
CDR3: CASSFGAGGMNEQFF
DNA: TGTGCCAGCAGCTTTGGGGCAGGGGGCATGAATGAGCAGTTCTTC

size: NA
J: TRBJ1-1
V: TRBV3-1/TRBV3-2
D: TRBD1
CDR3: CASSRSRGLPEAFF
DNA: TGTGCCAGCAGCCGGAGCAGGGGGCTTCCTGAAGCTTTCTTT

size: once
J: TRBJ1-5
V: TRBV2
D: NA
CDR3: CASFPDGTYQPQHF
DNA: TGTGCCAGCTTTCCCGACGGGACTTATCAGCCCCAGCATTTT

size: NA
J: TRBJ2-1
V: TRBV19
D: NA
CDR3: CASSKQRDEQFF
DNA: TGTGCCAGTAGTAAACAGCGCGATGAGCAGTTCTTC

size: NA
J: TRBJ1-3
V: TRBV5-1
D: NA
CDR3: CASSPDNSGNTIYF
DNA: TGCGCCAGCAGCCCTGACAACTCTGGAAACACCATATATTTT

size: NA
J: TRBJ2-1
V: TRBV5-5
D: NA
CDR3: CASSVVWGEQFF
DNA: TGTGCCAGCAGCGTCGTTTGGGGAGAGCAGTTCTTC

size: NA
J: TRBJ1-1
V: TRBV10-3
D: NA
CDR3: CAAQDPRGEAFF
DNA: TGTGCCGCACAAGATCCGCGTGGTGAAGCTTTCTTT

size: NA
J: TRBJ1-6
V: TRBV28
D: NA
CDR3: CASSLPGGETPLHF
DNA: TGTGCCAGCAGTTTACCGGGGGGTGAGACACCCCTCCACTTT

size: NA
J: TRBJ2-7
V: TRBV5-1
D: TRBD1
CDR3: CASSLTGGLNEQYF
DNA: TGCGCCAGCTCCTTGACAGGGGGCTTAAACGAGCAGTACTTC

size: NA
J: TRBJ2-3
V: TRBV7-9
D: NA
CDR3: CASSLVMSTDTQYF
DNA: TGTGCCAGCAGCTTAGTAATGAGCACAGATACGCAGTATTTT

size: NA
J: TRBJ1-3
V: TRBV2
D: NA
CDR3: CASRRGDYSGNTIYF
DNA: TGTGCCAGCAGGAGGGGCGACTACTCTGGAAACACCATATATTTT

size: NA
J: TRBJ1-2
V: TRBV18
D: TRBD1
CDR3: CASSPQRGQGGYTF
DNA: TGTGCCAGCTCACCACAAAGGGGGCAGGGTGGCTACACCTTC

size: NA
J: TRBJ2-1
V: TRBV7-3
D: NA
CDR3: CASSRHNEQFF
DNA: TGTGCCAGCAGCCGACACAATGAGCAGTTCTTC

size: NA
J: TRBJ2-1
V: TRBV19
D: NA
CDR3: CASSRWESEQFF
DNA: TGTGCCAGTAGTCGGTGGGAAAGTGAGCAGTTCTTC

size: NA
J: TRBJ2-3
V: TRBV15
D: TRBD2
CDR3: CATSRDAPGLANTDTQYF
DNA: TGTGCCACCAGCAGAGATGCACCGGGACTAGCAAACACAGATACGCAGTATTTT

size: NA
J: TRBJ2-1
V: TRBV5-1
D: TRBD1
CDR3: CASSLTGGSYNEQFF
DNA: TGCGCCAGCAGCTTGACAGGGGGATCCTACAATGAGCAGTTCTTC

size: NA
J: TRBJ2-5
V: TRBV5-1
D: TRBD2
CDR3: CASSWGLEETQYF
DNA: TGCGCCAGCAGCTGGGGACTAGAAGAGACCCAGTACTTC

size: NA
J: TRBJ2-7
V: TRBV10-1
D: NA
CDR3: CASSDRQSYEQYF
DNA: TGCGCCAGCAGTGATAGGCAATCCTACGAGCAGTACTTC

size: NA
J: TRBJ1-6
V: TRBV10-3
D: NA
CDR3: CAISEQGQRGSPLHF
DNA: TGTGCCATCAGTGAGCAAGGACAAAGGGGTTCACCCCTCCACTTT

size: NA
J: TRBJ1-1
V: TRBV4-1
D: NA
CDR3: CASSQEKPRNTEAFF
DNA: TGCGCCAGCAGCCAAGAAAAACCACGGAACACTGAAGCTTTCTTT

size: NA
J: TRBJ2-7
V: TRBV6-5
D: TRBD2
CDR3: CASSRLAGGPDEQYF
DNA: TGTGCCAGCAGTCGACTAGCGGGGGGGCCAGACGAGCAGTACTTC

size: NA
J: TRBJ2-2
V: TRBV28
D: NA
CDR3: CASSFLTSTGELFF
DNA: TGTGCCAGCAGTTTTCTCACAAGTACCGGGGAGCTGTTTTTT

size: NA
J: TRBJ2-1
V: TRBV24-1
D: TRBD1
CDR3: CATSDLGDSAEQFF
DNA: TGTGCCACCAGTGATTTGGGGGACAGTGCGGAGCAGTTCTTC

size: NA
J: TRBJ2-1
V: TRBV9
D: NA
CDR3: CASSVSSREISYNEQFF
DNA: TGTGCCAGCAGCGTATCGAGCAGGGAAATCTCCTACAATGAGCAGTTCTTC

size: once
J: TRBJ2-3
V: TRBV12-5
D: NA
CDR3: CASGLGLLTDTQYF
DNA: TGTGCTAGTGGTTTGGGACTGCTCACAGATACGCAGTATTTT

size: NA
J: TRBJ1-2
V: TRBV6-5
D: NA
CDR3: CASSNSGTYYGYTF
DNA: TGTGCCAGCAGTAACTCCGGGACATACTATGGCTACACCTTC

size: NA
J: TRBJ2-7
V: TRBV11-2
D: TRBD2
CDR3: CASSLSELAGGVQYF
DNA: TGTGCCAGCAGCTTGTCGGAGCTAGCGGGGGGGGTGCAGTACTTC

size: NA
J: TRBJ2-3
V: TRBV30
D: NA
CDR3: CAWSAGGGYTQYF
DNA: TGTGCCTGGAGTGCAGGGGGGGGATATACGCAGTATTTT

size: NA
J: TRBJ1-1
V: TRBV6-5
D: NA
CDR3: CASSPGVAEAFF
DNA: TGTGCCAGCAGCCCAGGGGTAGCTGAAGCTTTCTTT

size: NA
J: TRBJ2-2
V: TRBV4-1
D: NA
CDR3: CASSQEPPALLALTGELFF
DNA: TGCGCCAGCAGCCAAGAACCTCCAGCGCTACTAGCTCTCACCGGGGAGCTGTTTTTT

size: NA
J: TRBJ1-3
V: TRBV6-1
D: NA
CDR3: CASFGLTGNTIYF
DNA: TGTGCCAGCTTTGGATTAACTGGAAACACCATATATTTT

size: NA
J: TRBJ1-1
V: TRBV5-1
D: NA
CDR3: CASSPTPNTEAFF
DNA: TGCGCCAGCAGCCCCACACCGAACACTGAAGCTTTCTTT

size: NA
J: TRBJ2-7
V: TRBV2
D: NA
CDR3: CASSELSVGSQDKNYEQYF
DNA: TGTGCCAGCAGTGAACTCTCTGTAGGGTCTCAAGATAAAAACTACGAGCAGTACTTC

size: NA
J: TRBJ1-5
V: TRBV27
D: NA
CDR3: CASSSYSNQPQHF
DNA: TGTGCCAGCAGTAGTTATAGCAATCAGCCCCAGCATTTT

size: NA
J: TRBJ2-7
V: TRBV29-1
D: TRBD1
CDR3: CSAGTGSYEQYF
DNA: TGCAGCGCCGGGACAGGGTCCTACGAGCAGTACTTC

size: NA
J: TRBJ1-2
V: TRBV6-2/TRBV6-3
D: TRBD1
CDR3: CASSGSFLGQGDANYGYTF
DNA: TGTGCCAGCAGTGGAAGTTTTTTGGGACAGGGCGACGCTAACTATGGCTACACCTTC

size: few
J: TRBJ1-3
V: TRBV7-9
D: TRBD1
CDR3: CASSSSRGRAGNTIYF
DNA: TGTGCCAGCAGCTCTTCGAGGGGGCGAGCTGGAAACACCATATATTTT

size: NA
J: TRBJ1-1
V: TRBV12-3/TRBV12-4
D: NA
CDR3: CASSLTENTEAFF
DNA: TGTGCCAGCAGCTTGACAGAGAACACTGAAGCTTTCTTT

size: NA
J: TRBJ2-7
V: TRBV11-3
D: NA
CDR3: CASSPPRWDTFSYEQYF
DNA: TGTGCCAGCAGCCCACCCCGGTGGGACACCTTCTCCTACGAGCAGTACTTC

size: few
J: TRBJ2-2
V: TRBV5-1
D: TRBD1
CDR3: CASSGGQTVTGELFF
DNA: TGCGCCAGCAGCGGGGGACAGACCGTTACCGGGGAGCTGTTTTTT

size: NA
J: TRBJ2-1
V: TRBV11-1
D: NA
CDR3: CASSPSLRDGNEQFF
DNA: TGTGCCAGCAGCCCGAGTCTCAGGGATGGAAATGAGCAGTTCTTC

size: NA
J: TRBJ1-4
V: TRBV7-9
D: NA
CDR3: CASSTPTDSNEKLFF
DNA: TGTGCCAGCAGTACTCCTACGGACTCTAATGAAAAACTGTTTTTT